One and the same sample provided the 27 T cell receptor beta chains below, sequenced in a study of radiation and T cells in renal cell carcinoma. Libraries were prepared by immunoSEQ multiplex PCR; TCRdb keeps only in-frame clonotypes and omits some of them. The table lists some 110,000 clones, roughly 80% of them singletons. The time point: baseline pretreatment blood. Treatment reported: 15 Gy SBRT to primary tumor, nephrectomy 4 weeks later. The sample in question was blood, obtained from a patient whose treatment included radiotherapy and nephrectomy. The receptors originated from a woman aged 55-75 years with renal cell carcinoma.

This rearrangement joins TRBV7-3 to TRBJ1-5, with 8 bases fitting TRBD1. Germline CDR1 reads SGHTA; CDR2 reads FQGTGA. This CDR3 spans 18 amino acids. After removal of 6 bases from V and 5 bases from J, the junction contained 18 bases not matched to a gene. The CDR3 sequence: CASRIRGREDYRYQPQHF. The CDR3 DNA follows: TGTGCCAGCAGGATCAGGGGGCGGGAGGATTATCGGTATCAGCCCCAGCATTTT. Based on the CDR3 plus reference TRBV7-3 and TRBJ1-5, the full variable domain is GAGVSQTPSNKVTEKGKYVELRCDPISGHTALYWYRQSLGQGPEFLIYFQGTGAADDSGLPNDRFFAVRPEGSVSTLKIQRTERGDSAVYLCASRIRGREDYRYQPQHFGDGTRLSIL.

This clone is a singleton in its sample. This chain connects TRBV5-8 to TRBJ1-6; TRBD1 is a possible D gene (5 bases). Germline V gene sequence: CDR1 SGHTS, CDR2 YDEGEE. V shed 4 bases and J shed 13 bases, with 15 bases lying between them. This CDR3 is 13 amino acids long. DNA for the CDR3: TGTGCCAGCAGCCTAGGACGGGACGGTCCCCTCCACTTT. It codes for CASSLGRDGPLHF.

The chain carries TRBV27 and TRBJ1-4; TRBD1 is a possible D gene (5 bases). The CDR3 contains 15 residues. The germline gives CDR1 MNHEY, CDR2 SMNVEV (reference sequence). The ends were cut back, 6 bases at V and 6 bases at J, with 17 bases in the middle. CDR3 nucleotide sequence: TGTGCCAGCAGGCAAGGCCAGGGTCCCTATGAAAAACTGTTTTTT. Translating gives CASRQGQGPYEKLFF.

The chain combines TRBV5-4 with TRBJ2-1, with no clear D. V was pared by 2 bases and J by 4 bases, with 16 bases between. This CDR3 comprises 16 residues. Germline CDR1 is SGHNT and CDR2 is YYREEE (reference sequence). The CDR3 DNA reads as TGTGCCAGCAGCTTCTGGGCTCCCCTACCTTACAATGAGCAGTTCTTC. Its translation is CASSFWAPLPYNEQFF.

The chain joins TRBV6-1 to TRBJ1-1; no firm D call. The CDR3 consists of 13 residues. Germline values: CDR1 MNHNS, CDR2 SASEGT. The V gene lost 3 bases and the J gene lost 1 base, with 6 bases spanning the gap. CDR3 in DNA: TGTGCCAGCAGTGATCTCAGGAACACTGAAGCTTTCTTT. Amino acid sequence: CASSDLRNTEAFF.

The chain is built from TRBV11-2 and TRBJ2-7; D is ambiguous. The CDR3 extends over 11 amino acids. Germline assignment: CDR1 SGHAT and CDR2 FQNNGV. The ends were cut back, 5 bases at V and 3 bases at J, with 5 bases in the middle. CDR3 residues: CASSVGYEQYF. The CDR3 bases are TGTGCCAGCAGCGTGGGCTACGAGCAGTACTTC.

This CDR3 reads CSVEAFPDRGTDTQYF. DNA of the CDR3: TGCAGCGTCGAGGCCTTTCCCGACAGGGGGACCGATACGCAGTATTTT. The chain couples TRBV29-1 to TRBJ2-3, with TRBD1 identical over 9 bases. V lost 6 bases to trimming and J lost 6 bases; unmatched junction nucleotides: 16. Per germline, CDR1 SQVTM and CDR2 ANQGSEA. CDR3 length: 16 amino acids.

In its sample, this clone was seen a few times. In nucleotides, the CDR3 is TGTGCCAGCAGCGTAATACTGGGAAACACTGAAGCTTTCTTT. Protein product: CASSVILGNTEAFF. The V call is TRBV9, the J call TRBJ1-1; no clear D gene. CDR3 length: 14 amino acids. Trimming pared 1 base from V and 2 bases from J, leaving 9 bases between. Germline CDR1 SGDLS, CDR2 YYNGEE.

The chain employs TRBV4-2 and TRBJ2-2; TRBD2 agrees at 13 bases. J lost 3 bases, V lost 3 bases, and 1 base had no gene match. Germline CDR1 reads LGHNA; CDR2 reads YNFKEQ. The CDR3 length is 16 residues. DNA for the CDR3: TGTGCCAGCAGCCAGACTAGCGGGGGGCACACCGGGGAGCTGTTTTTT. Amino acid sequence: CASSQTSGGHTGELFF.

CDR3 DNA sequence: TGTGCCAGCAGTATTTTATACAGGGGTCCTGAAGCTTTCTTT. Protein: CASSILYRGPEAFF. The chain joins TRBV28 to TRBJ1-1; 7 bases are a match to TRBD1. CDR3 length: 14 residues. Germline trimming cut 5 bases from V and 6 bases from J; bases unmatched to any gene: 9. CDR1 is MDHEN, CDR2 SYDVKM, per germline. Complete variable domain (other parts from reference TRBV28 and TRBJ1-1): DVKVTQSSRYLVKRTGEKVFLECVQDMDHENMFWYRQDPGLGLRLIYFSYDVKMKEKGDIPEGYSVSREKKERFSLILESASTNQTSMYLCASSILYRGPEAFFGQGTRLTVV.

As DNA, the CDR3 is TGTGCCAGCAGCCCCGGGGGCTCTGGCTACACCTTC. Its translation is CASSPGGSGYTF. The chain has TRBV7-2 and TRBJ1-2; TRBD1 might be the D (6 bases). CDR1 is SGHTA and CDR2 is FQGNSA in the germline V gene. V lost 5 bases to trimming and J lost 7 bases, with 11 bases between them. The CDR3 has 12 residues. The variable domain in full, completed from reference TRBV7-2 and TRBJ1-2, reads GAGVSQSPSNKVTEKGKDVELRCDPISGHTALYWYRQSLGQGLEFLIYFQGNSAPDKSGLPSDRFSAERTGGSVSTLTIQRTQQEDSAVYLCASSPGGSGYTFGSGTRLTVV.

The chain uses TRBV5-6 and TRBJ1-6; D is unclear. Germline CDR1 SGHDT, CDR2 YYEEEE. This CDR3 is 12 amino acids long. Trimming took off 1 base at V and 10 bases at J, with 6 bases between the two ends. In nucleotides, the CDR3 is TGTGCCAGCAGCTTGAGTCCATCACCCCTCCACTTT. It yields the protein CASSLSPSPLHF.

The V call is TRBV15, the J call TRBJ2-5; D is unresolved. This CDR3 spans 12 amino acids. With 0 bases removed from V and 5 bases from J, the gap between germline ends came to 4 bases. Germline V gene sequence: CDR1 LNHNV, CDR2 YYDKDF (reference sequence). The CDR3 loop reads CATSRDLETQYF. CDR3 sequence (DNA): TGTGCCACCAGCAGAGATTTGGAGACCCAGTACTTC. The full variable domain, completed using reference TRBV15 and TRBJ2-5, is DAMVIQNPRYQVTQFGKPVTLSCSQTLNHNVMYWYQQKSSQAPKLLFHYYDKDFNNEADTPDNFQSRRPNTSFCFLDIRSPGLGDTAMYLCATSRDLETQYFGPGTRLLVL.

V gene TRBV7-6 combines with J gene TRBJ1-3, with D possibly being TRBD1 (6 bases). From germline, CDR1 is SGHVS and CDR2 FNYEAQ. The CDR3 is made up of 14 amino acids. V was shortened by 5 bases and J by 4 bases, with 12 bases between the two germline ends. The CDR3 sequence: CASSPGQPGNTIYF. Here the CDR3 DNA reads TGTGCCAGCAGCCCTGGACAGCCCGGAAACACCATATATTTT.

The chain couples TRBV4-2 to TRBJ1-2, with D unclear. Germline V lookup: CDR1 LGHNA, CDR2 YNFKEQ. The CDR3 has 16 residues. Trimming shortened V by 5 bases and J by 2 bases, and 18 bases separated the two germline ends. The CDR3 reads CASSLGKGLDNYGYTF. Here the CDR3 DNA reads TGTGCCAGCAGCTTGGGGAAGGGCCTTGACAACTATGGCTACACCTTC.

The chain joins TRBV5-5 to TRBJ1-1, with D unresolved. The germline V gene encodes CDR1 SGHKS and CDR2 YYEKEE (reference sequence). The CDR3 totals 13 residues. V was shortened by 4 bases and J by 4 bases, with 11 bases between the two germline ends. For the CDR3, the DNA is TGTGCCAGCAGCCGGGCGGGAGCCACTGAAGCTTTCTTT. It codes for CASSRAGATEAFF.

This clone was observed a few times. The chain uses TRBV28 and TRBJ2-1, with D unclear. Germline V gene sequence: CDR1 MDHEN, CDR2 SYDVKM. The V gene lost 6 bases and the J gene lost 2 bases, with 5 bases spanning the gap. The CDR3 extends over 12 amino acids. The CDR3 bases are TGTGCCAGCAGGCCTCCCTACAATGAGCAGTTCTTC. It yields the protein CASRPPYNEQFF.

The CDR3 sequence: CASSGDSHEQYF. In DNA, the CDR3 is TGTGCCAGCAGTGGGGACAGCCACGAGCAGTACTTC. V and J are TRBV2 and TRBJ2-7, with TRBD1 matching 7 bases. Germline CDR1 reads SNHLY; CDR2 reads FYNNEI. With V trimmed by 4 bases and J by 5 bases, 2 bases remained unmatched. The CDR3 covers 12 residues.

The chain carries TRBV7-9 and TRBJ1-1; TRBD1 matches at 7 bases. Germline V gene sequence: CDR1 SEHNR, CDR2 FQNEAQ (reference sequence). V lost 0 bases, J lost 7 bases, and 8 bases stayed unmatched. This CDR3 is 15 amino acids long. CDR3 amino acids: CASSLALGGDSEAFF. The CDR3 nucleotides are TGTGCCAGCAGCTTAGCGCTGGGCGGGGACAGTGAAGCTTTCTTT.

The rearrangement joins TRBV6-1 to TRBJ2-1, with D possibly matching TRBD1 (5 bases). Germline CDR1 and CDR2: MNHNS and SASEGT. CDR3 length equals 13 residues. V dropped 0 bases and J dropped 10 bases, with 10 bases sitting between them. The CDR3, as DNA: TGTGCCAGCAGTGAAGCGACAGTCTTGGAGCAGTTCTTC. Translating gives CASSEATVLEQFF.

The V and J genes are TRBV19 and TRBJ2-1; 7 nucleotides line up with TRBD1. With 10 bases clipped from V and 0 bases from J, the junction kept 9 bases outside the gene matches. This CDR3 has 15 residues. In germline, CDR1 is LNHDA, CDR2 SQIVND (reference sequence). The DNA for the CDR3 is TGTGCCACCAACCGACAGGGTCGCTCCTACAATGAGCAGTTCTTC. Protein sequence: CATNRQGRSYNEQFF. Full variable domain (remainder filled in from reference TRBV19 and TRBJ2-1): DGGITQSPKYLFRKEGQNVTLSCEQNLNHDAMYWYRQDPGQGLRLIYYSQIVNDFQKGDIAEGYSVSREKKESFPLTVTSAQKNPTAFYLCATNRQGRSYNEQFFGPGTRLTVL.

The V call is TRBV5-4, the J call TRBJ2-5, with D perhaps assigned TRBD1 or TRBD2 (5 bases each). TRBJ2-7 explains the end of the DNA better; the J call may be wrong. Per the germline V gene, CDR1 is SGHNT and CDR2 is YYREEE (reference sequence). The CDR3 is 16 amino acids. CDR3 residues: CASSLGRAGSRYEQYF. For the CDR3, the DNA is TGTGCCAGCAGCTTGGGGCGGGCAGGGTCTCGCTACGAGCAGTACTTC.

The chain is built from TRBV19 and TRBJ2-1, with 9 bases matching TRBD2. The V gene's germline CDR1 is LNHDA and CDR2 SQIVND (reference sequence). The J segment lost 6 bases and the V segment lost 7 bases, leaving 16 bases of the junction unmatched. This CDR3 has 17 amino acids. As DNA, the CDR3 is TGTGCCAGTAAGGCGGTGGTAGCGGGAGTGGGAGGCAATGAGCAGTTCTTC. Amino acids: CASKAVVAGVGGNEQFF. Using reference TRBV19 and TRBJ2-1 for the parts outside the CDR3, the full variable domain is DGGITQSPKYLFRKEGQNVTLSCEQNLNHDAMYWYRQDPGQGLRLIYYSQIVNDFQKGDIAEGYSVSREKKESFPLTVTSAQKNPTAFYLCASKAVVAGVGGNEQFFGPGTRLTVL.

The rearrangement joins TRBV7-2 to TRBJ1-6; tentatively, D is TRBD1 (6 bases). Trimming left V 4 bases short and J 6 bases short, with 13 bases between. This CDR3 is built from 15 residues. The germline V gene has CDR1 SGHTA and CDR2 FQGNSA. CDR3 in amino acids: CASSYRGGSNSPLHF. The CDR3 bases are TGTGCCAGCAGCTATAGGGGGGGTTCTAATTCACCCCTCCACTTT.

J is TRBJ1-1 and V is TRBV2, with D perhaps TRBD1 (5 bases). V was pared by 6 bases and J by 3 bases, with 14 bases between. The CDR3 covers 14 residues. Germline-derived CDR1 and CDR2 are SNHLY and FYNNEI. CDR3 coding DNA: TGTGCCAGCAGCCCGGGACGGCGGTACACTGAAGCTTTCTTT. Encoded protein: CASSPGRRYTEAFF.

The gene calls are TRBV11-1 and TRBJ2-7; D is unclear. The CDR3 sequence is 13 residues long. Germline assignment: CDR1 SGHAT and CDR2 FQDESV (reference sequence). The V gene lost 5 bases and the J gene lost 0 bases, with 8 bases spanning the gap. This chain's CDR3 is CASSLDLSYEQYF. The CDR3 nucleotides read TGTGCCAGCAGCCTGGACCTCTCCTACGAGCAGTACTTC. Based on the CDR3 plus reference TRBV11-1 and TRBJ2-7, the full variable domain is EAEVAQSPRYKITEKSQAVAFWCDPISGHATLYWYRQILGQGPELLVQFQDESVVDDSQLPKDRFSAERLKGVDSTLKIQPAELGDSAMYLCASSLDLSYEQYFGPGTRLTVT.

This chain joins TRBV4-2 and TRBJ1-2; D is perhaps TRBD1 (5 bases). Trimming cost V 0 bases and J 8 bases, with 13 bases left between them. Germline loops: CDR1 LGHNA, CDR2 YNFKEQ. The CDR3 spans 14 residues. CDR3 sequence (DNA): TGTGCCAGCAGCCAAGACGGGGGAATAGGAGGCTACACCTTC. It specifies CASSQDGGIGGYTF.